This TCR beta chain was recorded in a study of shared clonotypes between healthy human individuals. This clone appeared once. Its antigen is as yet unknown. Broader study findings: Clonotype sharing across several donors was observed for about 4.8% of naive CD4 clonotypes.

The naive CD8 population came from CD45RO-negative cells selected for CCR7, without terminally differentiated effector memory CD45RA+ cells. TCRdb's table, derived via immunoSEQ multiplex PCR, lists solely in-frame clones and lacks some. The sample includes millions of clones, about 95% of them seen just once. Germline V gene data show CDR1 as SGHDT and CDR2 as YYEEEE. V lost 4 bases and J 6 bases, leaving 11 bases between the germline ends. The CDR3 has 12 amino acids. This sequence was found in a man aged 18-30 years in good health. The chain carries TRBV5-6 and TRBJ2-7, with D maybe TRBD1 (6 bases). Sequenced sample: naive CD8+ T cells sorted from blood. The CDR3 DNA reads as TGTGCCAGCAGCATGGGGGCGGCCGAGCAGTACTTC. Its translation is CASSMGAAEQYF.